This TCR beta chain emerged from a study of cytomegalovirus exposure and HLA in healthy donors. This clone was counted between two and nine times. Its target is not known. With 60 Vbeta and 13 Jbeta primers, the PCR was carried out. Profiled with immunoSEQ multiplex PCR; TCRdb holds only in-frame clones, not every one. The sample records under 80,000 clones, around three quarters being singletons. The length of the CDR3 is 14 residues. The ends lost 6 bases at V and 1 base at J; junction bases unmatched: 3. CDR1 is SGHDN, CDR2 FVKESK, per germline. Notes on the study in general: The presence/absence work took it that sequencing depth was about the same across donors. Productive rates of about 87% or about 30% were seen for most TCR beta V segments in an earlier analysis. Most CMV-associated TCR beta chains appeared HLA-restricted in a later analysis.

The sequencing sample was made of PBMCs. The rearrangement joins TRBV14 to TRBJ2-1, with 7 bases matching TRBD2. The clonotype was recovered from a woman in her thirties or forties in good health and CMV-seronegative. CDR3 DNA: TGTGCCAGCAGTGCGGGGGTTTCCTACAATGAGCAGTTCTTC. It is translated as CASSAGVSYNEQFF.